This TCR beta chain is from a study of control samples from healthy donors and cancer patients. Using immunoSEQ multiplex PCR, the repertoire was profiled, and TCRdb retains in-frame clones only, with some absent. The sample yields about 180,000 clones, 85% to 95% seen once. Specimen: blood. The receptor was derived from a man aged 25-45 years in good health.

Here the CDR3 DNA reads TGTGCCAGCAGCGTAGCGGACCGGACAGGGTTAGGGGGCTACACCTTC. Residues: CASSVADRTGLGGYTF. V usage is TRBV9 and J usage is TRBJ1-2; 8 bases map to TRBD1. CDR1 is SGDLS and CDR2 is YYNGEE in the germline V gene. This CDR3 spans 16 amino acids. With V trimmed by 0 bases and J by 8 bases, 12 bases remained unmatched.